These 16 T cell receptor beta chains were all obtained from the same sample, sequenced in a study of technical replicates of blood from a handful of donors. Assay: immunoSEQ multiplex PCR; the TCRdb copy retains only in-frame clones and omits some. The repertoire holds under 95,000 clones, with just under 95% as singletons. Sequencing was done on a sample of T cells isolated from PBMCs. The receptors shown here come from a human donor in good health.

The chain joins TRBV6-5 to TRBJ1-5, with D perhaps matching TRBD1 (6 bases). Germline assignment: CDR1 MNHEY and CDR2 SVGAGI. The CDR3 covers 15 residues. Trimming removed 0 bases from V and 5 bases from J, with 11 bases in between. The CDR3 coding sequence is TGTGCCAGCAGTTACTCTGGGACAAATGATCAGCCCCAGCATTTT. This translates into CASSYSGTNDQPQHF.

The J gene is TRBJ1-5, the V gene TRBV19; maybe TRBD1 (6 bases). The CDR3 spans 16 residues. Deletions cut 3 bases from V and 3 bases from J, with 15 bases between. CDR1 and CDR2 (germline): LNHDA, SQIVND (reference sequence). CDR3 nucleotides: TGTGCCAGTAGTATTTCGGGGGGGCGACCCAATCAGCCCCAGCATTTT. Encoded protein: CASSISGGRPNQPQHF.

The chain links TRBV18 to TRBJ1-1, with a possible D match to TRBD1 (6 bases). Trimming cost V 3 bases and J 2 bases, with 13 bases left between them. Per germline, CDR1 KGHSH and CDR2 LQKENI. The CDR3 length is 15 residues. The CDR3 reads CASSPKTGTNTEAFF. In nucleotides, the CDR3 is TGTGCCAGCTCACCGAAAACAGGGACAAACACTGAAGCTTTCTTT.

The rearrangement links TRBV5-1 to TRBJ2-7; 8 bases map to TRBD2. Germline V lookup: CDR1 SGHRS, CDR2 YFSETQ. Trimming removed 0 bases from V and 4 bases from J; junction bases left unmatched: 6. The length of the CDR3 is 15 residues. In nucleotides, the CDR3 is TGCGCCAGCAGCTTGGTCGCGGGGGGCGGGTACGAGCAGTACTTC. It is translated as CASSLVAGGGYEQYF.

The V call is TRBV2, the J call TRBJ2-7; the D gene is possibly TRBD2 (6 bases). The CDR3 runs 11 residues. V shed 8 bases and J shed 4 bases, with 9 bases lying between them. Germline loops: CDR1 SNHLY, CDR2 FYNNEI. The CDR3 DNA reads TGTGCCAGCTTCCGGGGGTACGAGCAGTACTTC. Translation: CASFRGYEQYF. Full variable domain (remainder filled in from reference TRBV2 and TRBJ2-7): EPEVTQTPSHQVTQMGQEVILRCVPISNHLYFYWYRQILGQKVEFLVSFYNNEISEKSEIFDDQFSVERPDGSNFTLKIRSTKLEDSAMYFCASFRGYEQYFGPGTRLTVT.

This chain joins TRBV6-5 and TRBJ2-7, with D tentatively TRBD2 (5 bases). Germline CDR1 reads MNHEY; CDR2 reads SVGAGI. This CDR3 comprises 15 residues. Trimming shortened V by 2 bases and J by 6 bases, and 17 bases separated the two germline ends. CDR3 in amino acids: CASSYRGSGVGEQYF. CDR3 sequence (DNA): TGTGCCAGCAGTTACCGAGGGTCCGGGGTTGGCGAGCAGTACTTC.

This clone was counted once. The chain recombines TRBV6-6 with TRBJ1-5; maybe TRBD1 (5 bases). The CDR3 is 15 amino acids. V was trimmed by 6 bases and J by 0 bases, leaving 12 bases between them. The germline V gene encodes CDR1 MNHNY and CDR2 SVGAGI (reference sequence). The CDR3 DNA sequence: TGTGCCAGCAGCTCCGACAGCTATAGCAATCAGCCCCAGCATTTT. It yields the protein CASSSDSYSNQPQHF.

The rearrangement joins TRBV6-5 to TRBJ2-7; 11 nucleotides match TRBD2. Trimming at V came to 6 bases and at J to 1 base, leaving 2 bases not matched to a gene. This CDR3 region has 14 residues. CDR1 is MNHEY, CDR2 SVGAGI, per germline. The CDR3 DNA follows: TGTGCCAGCAGGGGACTAGCGGAGTCCTACGAGCAGTACTTC. The encoded protein is CASRGLAESYEQYF.

The V gene is TRBV28, the J gene TRBJ1-4; 8 positions match TRBD1. CDR1 MDHEN and CDR2 SYDVKM come from the germline V gene. This CDR3 comprises 13 residues. Trimming removed 6 bases from V and 6 bases from J; junction bases left unmatched: 3. CDR3: CASRGTGDEKLFF. CDR3 nucleotide sequence: TGTGCCAGCAGAGGGACAGGCGATGAAAAACTGTTTTTT.

V and J are TRBV30 and TRBJ2-6; D is ambiguous. Looked up from germline, CDR1 is GTSNPN and CDR2 is SVGIG (reference sequence). CDR3 length: 16 amino acids. Trimming left V 3 bases short and J 0 bases short, with 12 bases between. CDR3 nucleotides: TGTGCCTGGAGCCAACCACTTTACTCTGGGGCCAACGTCCTGACTTTC. Translated, it gives CAWSQPLYSGANVLTF.

V and J are TRBV6-5 and TRBJ2-1; the D is unclear. CDR1 is MNHEY, CDR2 SVGAGI, per germline. V was shortened by 6 bases and J by 1 base, with 4 bases between the two germline ends. CDR3 size: 12 residues. CDR3 DNA: TGTGCCAGCAGACAGTCCTACAATGAGCAGTTCTTC. Translated: CASRQSYNEQFF.

The gene calls are TRBV4-1 and TRBJ2-3, with 9 bases lining up with TRBD1. The J segment lost 13 bases and the V segment lost 0 bases, leaving 5 bases of the junction unmatched. Germline CDR1 MGHRA, CDR2 YSYEKL. This CDR3 has 13 residues. The CDR3 bases are TGCGCCAGCAGCCAAGATCCGGGACAGGGAGAGTATTTT. This gives the protein CASSQDPGQGEYF.

The chain couples TRBV5-1 to TRBJ1-2, with TRBD1 matching over 10 bases. The length of the CDR3 is 14 residues. The ends lost 5 bases at V and 7 bases at J; junction bases unmatched: 8. Per the germline V gene, CDR1 is SGHRS and CDR2 is YFSETQ. This CDR3 is CASRAGTGAFGYTF. As DNA, the CDR3 is TGCGCCAGCAGAGCCGGGACAGGGGCTTTTGGCTACACCTTC.

The genes are TRBV6-1 and TRBJ1-2; D call uncertain. V lost 7 bases to trimming and J lost 8 bases, with 14 bases between them. Germline V CDR1 and CDR2: MNHNS, SASEGT. The CDR3 runs to 12 residues. CDR3 protein: CASTSGVRGYTF. The CDR3 DNA reads as TGTGCCAGCACCTCCGGGGTTAGGGGCTACACCTTC.

The V call is TRBV23-1, the J call TRBJ1-1; D remains unclear. TRBV23-1 is recorded as an ORF, its role being uncertain. This CDR3 spans 17 amino acids. Trimming cost V 3 bases and J 4 bases, with 21 bases left between them. The CDR3 protein is CASSHTPQWWACTEAFF. CDR3 nucleotides: TGCGCCAGCAGTCATACTCCCCAATGGTGGGCCTGCACTGAAGCTTTCTTT.

The V call is TRBV27, the J call TRBJ2-7; 7 nucleotides match TRBD1. Looked up from germline, CDR1 is MNHEY and CDR2 is SMNVEV (reference sequence). The CDR3 extends over 15 amino acids. The ends lost 7 bases at V and 2 bases at J; junction bases unmatched: 11. CDR3 coding DNA: TGTGCCAGCACCGAGGGATATGGGACAGCCTACGAGCAGTACTTC. This translates into CASTEGYGTAYEQYF.